The 19 T cell receptor beta chains below all came from one sample that was sequenced in a study of blood T cell repertoires in COVID-19. Using immunoSEQ multiplex PCR, the repertoire was profiled, and TCRdb retains in-frame clones only, with some absent. The table includes 200,000 to 250,000 clones, more than 75% detected once. Sequencing was performed on peripheral blood. Receptors were obtained from a man of 80 years or more with acute or convalescent COVID-19.

V is TRBV7-2 and J is TRBJ1-4; D is unresolved. This CDR3 is 13 amino acids long. V was shortened by 5 bases and J by 2 bases, with 6 bases between the two germline ends. Looked up from germline, CDR1 is SGHTA and CDR2 is FQGNSA. For the CDR3, the DNA is TGTGCCAGCAGCGGCCGTACTAATGAAAAACTGTTTTTT. This sequence encodes CASSGRTNEKLFF.

This sequence joins TRBV20-1 and TRBJ2-7; no firm D call. Trimming cost V 3 bases and J 4 bases, with 4 bases left between them. Germline loops: CDR1 DFQATT, CDR2 SNEGSKA (reference sequence). The CDR3 length is 10 residues. In DNA, the CDR3 is TGCAGTGCTAGCCAATACGAGCAGTACTTC. Encoded protein: CSASQYEQYF.

This sequence joins TRBV10-1 and TRBJ2-3; 13 nucleotides match TRBD2. The CDR3 loop spans 15 amino acids. V lost 6 bases, J lost 3 bases, and 3 bases stayed unmatched. The germline CDR1 and CDR2 sequences are WNHNN and SYGVQD (reference sequence). CDR3 bases: TGCGCCAGCAGCGGGACTAGCGGGGCAACAGATACGCAGTATTTT. It yields the protein CASSGTSGATDTQYF.

This clone was detected a few times. The rearrangement joins TRBV5-1 to TRBJ2-1, with TRBD2 identical over 11 bases. V was clipped by 4 bases and J by 6 bases; unmatched bases: 6. This CDR3 contains 15 residues. CDR1 is SGHRS and CDR2 is YFSETQ in the germline V gene. The CDR3 nucleotides read TGCGCCAGCAGCGATCCTAGCGGGAGGCTCAATGAGCAGTTCTTC. Its translation is CASSDPSGRLNEQFF.

The chain uses TRBV7-8 and TRBJ2-1, with 7 bases matching TRBD2. Germline V gene lookup returns CDR1 SGHVS and CDR2 FQNEAQ. The CDR3 is 15 residues long. V was clipped by 0 bases and J by 6 bases; unmatched bases: 5. The CDR3 sequence is CASSLAGGPFNEQFF. CDR3 nucleotides: TGTGCCAGCAGCTTAGCGGGAGGGCCCTTCAATGAGCAGTTCTTC.

The rearrangement uses TRBV6-2 or TRBV6-3 and TRBJ2-3, with D maybe TRBD1 (6 bases). V lost 4 bases and J lost 2, with 13 bases in between. The CDR3 runs 15 residues. Looked up from germline, CDR1 is MNHEY and CDR2 is SVGEGT. The CDR3 region has the DNA TGTGCCAGCAGTTGGACCGGGACAAACACAGATACGCAGTATTTT. Translation gives CASSWTGTNTDTQYF.

The V call is TRBV18, the J call TRBJ1-1; weak D call: TRBD1 (6 bases). The V gene's germline CDR1 is KGHSH and CDR2 LQKENI. The V and J ends lost 3 bases and 0 bases respectively, with 17 bases between them. This CDR3 has 17 residues. The CDR3 reads CASSPRAGDDMNTEAFF. The CDR3 DNA sequence: TGTGCCAGCTCACCTCGGGCAGGGGATGATATGAACACTGAAGCTTTCTTT.

This sequence joins TRBV24-1 and TRBJ1-5; TRBD1 might be the D (5 bases). V dropped 6 bases and J dropped 7 bases, with 12 bases sitting between them. Germline-derived CDR1 and CDR2 are KGHDR and SFDVKD. This CDR3 region has 13 residues. The CDR3 protein is CATSRGMDQPQHF. CDR3 nucleotide sequence: TGTGCCACCAGTCGGGGGATGGACCAGCCCCAGCATTTT.

The V call is TRBV9, the J call TRBJ2-1; TRBD1 aligns across 7 bases. The CDR3 runs to 14 residues. Germline values: CDR1 SGDLS, CDR2 YYNGEE. Trimming cost V 3 bases and J 4 bases; bases outside gene matches: 4. Here the CDR3 DNA reads TGTGCCAGCAGCGGCCCGGACAGGTACAATGAGCAGTTCTTC. Translating gives CASSGPDRYNEQFF.

This chain connects TRBV6-5 to TRBJ1-1, with D unresolved. V was pared by 0 bases and J by 1 base, with 9 bases between. This CDR3 is 15 amino acids long. CDR1 is MNHEY, CDR2 SVGAGI, per germline. CDR3 sequence: CASSYSFGSNTEAFF. The CDR3 DNA reads as TGTGCCAGCAGTTACTCCTTCGGTTCGAACACTGAAGCTTTCTTT.

The chain employs TRBV18 and TRBJ2-7; TRBD1 agrees at 8 bases. The germline gives CDR1 KGHSH, CDR2 LQKENI. Germline trimming cut 3 bases from V and 6 bases from J; bases unmatched to any gene: 4. This CDR3 has 13 residues. CDR3 sequence: CASSPPTGVEQYV. In nucleotides, the CDR3 is TGTGCCAGCTCACCCCCGACAGGGGTCGAGCAGTACGTC.

The J gene is TRBJ1-3, the V gene TRBV18; D remains ambiguous. CDR1 is KGHSH and CDR2 is LQKENI in the germline V gene. CDR3 size: 15 residues. V was cut by 3 bases and J by 2 bases, with 11 bases left in between. The CDR3 bases are TGTGCCAGCTCACCCCCAGGCTTGACTGGAAACACCATATATTTT. Its translation: CASSPPGLTGNTIYF.

This clone was recorded once. The rearrangement links TRBV19 to TRBJ1-2; 7 bases are shared with TRBD1. V shed 3 bases, J shed 8 bases, and the junction held 12 bases outside the gene matches. The CDR3 length is 15 residues. The germline CDR1 and CDR2 sequences are LNHDA and SQIVND (reference sequence). The CDR3 nucleotides read TGTGCCAGTAGTATCGGCTCGACAGGGTATGAGGGCTACACCTTC. It specifies CASSIGSTGYEGYTF.

The V and J genes are TRBV15 and TRBJ1-1; D not resolved. CDR1 and CDR2 from the germline V gene are LNHNV and YYDKDF (reference sequence). The CDR3 has 13 residues. Trimming took 0 bases from V and 4 from J, leaving 6 bases between them. The DNA for the CDR3 is TGTGCCACCAGCAGAGATCTGAGCACTGAAGCTTTCTTT. This codes for CATSRDLSTEAFF.

The V gene is TRBV4-3, the J gene TRBJ2-3, with TRBD1 matching 8 bases. This CDR3 region has 16 residues. The V and J ends lost 0 bases and 4 bases, in that order; junction bases with no gene match: 6. CDR1 is LGHNA and CDR2 is YSLEER in the germline V gene. CDR3 in amino acids: CASSQEGTGQADTQYF. In nucleotides, the CDR3 is TGCGCCAGCAGCCAAGAAGGGACAGGACAGGCAGATACGCAGTATTTT.

V is TRBV7-9 and J is TRBJ1-1; TRBD1 agrees at 8 bases. In germline, CDR1 is SEHNR, CDR2 FQNEAQ (reference sequence). The CDR3 extends over 14 amino acids. The V and J ends lost 3 bases and 4 bases, in that order; junction bases with no gene match: 4. As DNA, the CDR3 is TGTGCCAGCAGCTTTAGACAGGGGACCACTGAAGCTTTCTTT. Translation: CASSFRQGTTEAFF.

J is TRBJ1-5 and V is TRBV5-8; no firm D call. The germline gives CDR1 SGHTS, CDR2 YDEGEE. V shed 0 bases and J shed 0 bases, with 7 bases lying between them. The CDR3 is made up of 15 amino acids. The CDR3 sequence is CASSLDTYSNQPQHF. As DNA, the CDR3 is TGTGCCAGCAGCTTGGACACATATAGCAATCAGCCCCAGCATTTT.

The chain joins TRBV6-5 to TRBJ2-7; the match to TRBD1 covers 10 bases. Losses at the gene ends were 10 bases for V and 0 bases for J; bases not matched to a gene: 9. The CDR3 contains 15 residues. Germline lookup yields CDR1 MNHEY and CDR2 SVGAGI. The DNA of the CDR3 is TGTGCCACCCGGGACAGGGGACCGGCCTCCTACGAGCAGTACTTC. It is translated as CATRDRGPASYEQYF.

Remarks on this clone: A junction boundary mismatches the germline segment, possibly from a read error. This sequence joins TRBV7-2 and TRBJ2-2; 7 bases match TRBD1. Germline-derived CDR1 and CDR2 are SGHTA and FQGNSA. The CDR3 is 15 residues long. The CDR3 DNA follows: TGTGCCAGCACCTTAGGACAGGTGGGCACCGGGGAGCTGTTTTTT. Translation: CASTLGQVGTGELFF.